The present T cell receptor (beta chain) was sequenced within a study of PD-1 blockade in classical Hodgkin lymphoma. Study-level results: The study reported lower baseline TCR diversity in newly diagnosed patients than in healthy donors.

Here immunoSEQ multiplex PCR was the method, and the copy in TCRdb shows in-frame clones only, minus some. The repertoire consists of over 15,000 clones, with over 80% occurring once and the leading ten covering roughly 34%. In every patient, relapse followed autologous stem cell transplantation, while exposure to brentuximab vedotin differed. The germline CDR1 and CDR2 sequences are SGHAT and FQNNGV. This CDR3 comprises 15 residues. The trim removed 5 bases at V and 4 bases at J, leaving 8 bases unmatched. This clone showed up just once. Its antigen is undetermined. The sequencing here drew on peripheral blood mononuclear cells (PBMCs), taken before the second cycle of nivolumab. The sequence was obtained from a human donor with classical Hodgkin lymphoma. This chain links TRBV11-2 with TRBJ2-1; TRBD2 aligns across 7 bases. CDR3: CASSLTGTTYNEQFF. The CDR3 DNA sequence: TGTGCCAGCAGCCTCACCGGGACTACTTACAATGAGCAGTTCTTC.